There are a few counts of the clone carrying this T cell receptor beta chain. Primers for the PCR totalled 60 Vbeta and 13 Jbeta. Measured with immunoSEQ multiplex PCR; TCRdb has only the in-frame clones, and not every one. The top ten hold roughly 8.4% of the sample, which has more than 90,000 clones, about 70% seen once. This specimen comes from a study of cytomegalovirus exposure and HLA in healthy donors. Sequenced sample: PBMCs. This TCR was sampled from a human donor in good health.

CDR3 DNA sequence: TGCGCCAGCAGCCACAGGGTGCGTGGCTACACCTTC. This encodes CASSHRVRGYTF. This chain uses TRBV4-1 with TRBJ1-2, with a weak D call TRBD1 (5 bases). The CDR3 extends over 12 amino acids. Trimming removed 3 bases at V and 7 bases at J, with 9 bases between. Germline V CDR1 and CDR2: MGHRA, YSYEKL.